This T cell receptor beta chain was identified in a study of T cell responses to AZD1222 COVID-19 vaccine. Sequencing was performed with immunoSEQ multiplex PCR; in TCRdb, only in-frame clones are kept and a portion is missing. This sample has 75,000 to 100,000 clones, with roughly 88% found just once. Note on this clone: What it binds is unknown.

V gave up 2 bases and J gave up 0 bases, with 15 bases separating them. Germline CDR1 and CDR2: SGHRS and YFSETQ. This CDR3 is built from 16 residues. Notes on the study in general: AZD1222 recipients seropositive at baseline numbered only 6 or 7. Donors were mostly white British, more females; clonal diversity possibly underestimated.

This chain joins TRBV5-1 and TRBJ2-7; D might be TRBD2 (5 bases). This TCR was sampled from an adult in good health. The sequences come from peripheral blood, collected on day 0 of AZD1222 vaccination. The CDR3 nucleotides are TGCGCCAGCAGCTTTAAGAGCGGCCAAAGCTCCTACGAGCAGTACTTC. It specifies CASSFKSGQSSYEQYF.